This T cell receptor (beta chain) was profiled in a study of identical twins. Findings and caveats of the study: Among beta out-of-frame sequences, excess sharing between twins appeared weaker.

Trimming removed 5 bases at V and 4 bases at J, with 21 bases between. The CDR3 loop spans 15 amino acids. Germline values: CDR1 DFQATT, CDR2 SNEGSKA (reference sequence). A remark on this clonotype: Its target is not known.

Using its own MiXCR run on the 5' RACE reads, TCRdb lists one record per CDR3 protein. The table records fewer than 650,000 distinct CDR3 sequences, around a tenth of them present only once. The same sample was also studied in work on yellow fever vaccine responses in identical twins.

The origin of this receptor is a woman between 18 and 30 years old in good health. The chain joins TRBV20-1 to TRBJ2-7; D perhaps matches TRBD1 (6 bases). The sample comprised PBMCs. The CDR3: CSARPRQAGFYEQYF. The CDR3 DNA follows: TGCAGTGCTCGACCCCGACAGGCCGGATTTTACGAGCAGTACTTC.